What follows is one T cell receptor (beta chain) and its context. As yet, its antigen is unknown. The data belong to a study of chemoradiotherapy in HPV16-positive cancers. Study results and caveats: Non-HPV-specific T cells did not expand in tumors during treatment, whereas candidate HPV-specific clones and E7-related motifs did.

Measured with immunoSEQ multiplex PCR; TCRdb has only the in-frame clones, and not every one. The table has a few thousand clones, more than 80% seen once. The V and J ends lost 4 bases and 4 bases respectively, with 17 bases between them. This CDR3 is built from 15 residues. Germline V gene sequence: CDR1 SGHKS, CDR2 YYEKEE (reference sequence). Repertoires were sampled repeatedly during chemoradiotherapy. The chain is built from TRBV5-5 and TRBJ1-2; D perhaps matches TRBD1 (6 bases). The sequencing used tumor tissue, collected from a patient who underwent chemoradiotherapy. The source is a human donor with HPV-associated anogenital cancer. The CDR3 DNA is TGTGCCAGCAGCCCCGCGGGGGGGCAGGGCTATGGCTACACCTTC. This codes for CASSPAGGQGYGYTF.